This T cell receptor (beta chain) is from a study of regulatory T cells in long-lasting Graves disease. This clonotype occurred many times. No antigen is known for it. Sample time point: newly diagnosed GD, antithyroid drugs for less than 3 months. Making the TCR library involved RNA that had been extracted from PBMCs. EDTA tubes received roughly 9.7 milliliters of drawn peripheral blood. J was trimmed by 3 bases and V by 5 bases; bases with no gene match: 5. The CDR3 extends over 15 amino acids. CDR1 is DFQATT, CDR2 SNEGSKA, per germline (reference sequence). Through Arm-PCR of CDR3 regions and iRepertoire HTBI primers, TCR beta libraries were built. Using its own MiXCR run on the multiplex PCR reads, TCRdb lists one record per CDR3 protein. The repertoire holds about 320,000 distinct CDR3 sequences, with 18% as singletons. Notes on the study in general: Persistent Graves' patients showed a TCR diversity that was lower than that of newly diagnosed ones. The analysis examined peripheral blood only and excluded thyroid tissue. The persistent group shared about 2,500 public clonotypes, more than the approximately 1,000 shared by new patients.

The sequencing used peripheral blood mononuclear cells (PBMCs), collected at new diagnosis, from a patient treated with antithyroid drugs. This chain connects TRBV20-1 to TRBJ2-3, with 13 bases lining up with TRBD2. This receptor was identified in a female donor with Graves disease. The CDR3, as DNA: TGCAGTGCTTCCAGACTAGCGGGAGGTACAGATACGCAGTATTTT. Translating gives CSASRLAGGTDTQYF.